The rows below give T cell receptor beta chains drawn from one sample of a study of blood T cell repertoires in COVID-19. Sequencing was performed with immunoSEQ multiplex PCR; in TCRdb, only in-frame clones are kept and a portion is missing. The sample lists 150,000 to 200,000 clones, about nine tenths seen once, with 15% to 20% in the top ten. Input material: peripheral blood. The receptors shown here come from a man aged 60 to 69 with active or convalescent COVID-19. Each CDR3 is given with its conserved first and last residue. Each record gives: J gene, clone size, D gene, V gene, CDR3 DNA, CDR3 protein. The D gene is left open where the match is weak. Rows give clone size only sometimes, using once, few, many, or a class for an expanded clone.

J gene: TRBJ1-1; clone size: once; D gene: -; V gene: TRBV19; CDR3 DNA: TGTGCCAGTAGTCCCCGGCGGGAGGTAAACACTGAAGCTTTCTTT; CDR3 protein: CASSPRREVNTEAFF
J gene: TRBJ1-3; clone size: -; D gene: -; V gene: TRBV5-6; CDR3 DNA: TGTGCCAGCAGCTTGGGTCTTGTTGGCAGCTCTGGAAACACCATATATTTT; CDR3 protein: CASSLGLVGSSGNTIYF
J gene: TRBJ1-6; clone size: -; D gene: -; V gene: TRBV27; CDR3 DNA: TGTGCCAGCAGTTTCGGTCCGACGGGCTATAATTCACCCCTCCACTTT; CDR3 protein: CASSFGPTGYNSPLHF
J gene: TRBJ2-5; clone size: -; D gene: -; V gene: TRBV29-1; CDR3 DNA: TGCAGCGTCCAACTGTTGGGGGCGGGAGAGACCCAGTACTTC; CDR3 protein: CSVQLLGAGETQYF
J gene: TRBJ2-7; clone size: -; D gene: -; V gene: TRBV5-6; CDR3 DNA: TGTGCCAGCACATCGGGGGGCTGGAACGAGCAGTACTTC; CDR3 protein: CASTSGGWNEQYF
J gene: TRBJ1-5; clone size: few; D gene: TRBD1; V gene: TRBV4-1; CDR3 DNA: TGCGCCAGCAGCCAAGTCATTGGACAGGTAAATCAGCCCCAGCATTTT; CDR3 protein: CASSQVIGQVNQPQHF
J gene: TRBJ1-1; clone size: -; D gene: TRBD1; V gene: TRBV6-5; CDR3 DNA: TGTGCCAGCAGTTACACCTCTGACAGGGACACTGAAGCTTTCTTT; CDR3 protein: CASSYTSDRDTEAFF
J gene: TRBJ1-1; clone size: -; D gene: TRBD1; V gene: TRBV6-5; CDR3 DNA: TGTGCCAGCAGTTACTTTCCGGGACAGGGGAGGACTGAAGCTTTCTTT; CDR3 protein: CASSYFPGQGRTEAFF
J gene: TRBJ1-5; clone size: -; D gene: -; V gene: TRBV2; CDR3 DNA: TGTGCCAGCAGTGGCGAACGGTTAAGCAATCAGCCCCAGCATTTT; CDR3 protein: CASSGERLSNQPQHF
J gene: TRBJ2-3; clone size: -; D gene: -; V gene: TRBV9; CDR3 DNA: TGTGCCAGCAGCCCTTTAGCGGCCCCCAGCACAGATACGCAGTATTTT; CDR3 protein: CASSPLAAPSTDTQYF
J gene: TRBJ1-4; clone size: -; D gene: -; V gene: TRBV3-1/TRBV3-2; CDR3 DNA: TGTGCCAGCAGTCTTACACAGGGCTATCTTGAAAAACTGTTTTTT; CDR3 protein: CASSLTQGYLEKLFF
J gene: TRBJ2-7; clone size: -; D gene: TRBD2; V gene: TRBV18; CDR3 DNA: TGTGCCAGCTCATTCCGCGGGGGCTCCTACGAGCAGTACTTC; CDR3 protein: CASSFRGGSYEQYF
J gene: TRBJ2-2; clone size: -; D gene: -; V gene: TRBV23-1; CDR3 DNA: TGCGCCAGCAGTCAGTCGGGACATCCCGGGGAGCTGTTTTTT; CDR3 protein: CASSQSGHPGELFF
J gene: TRBJ2-2; clone size: -; D gene: -; V gene: TRBV6-1; CDR3 DNA: TGTGCCAGCAGTGCATCCGGGATTCTGAACACCGGGGAGCTGTTTTTT; CDR3 protein: CASSASGILNTGELFF
J gene: TRBJ1-3; clone size: -; D gene: TRBD1; V gene: TRBV5-1; CDR3 DNA: TGCGCCAGCAGTCCCACAGGGGCGCTCTCTGGAAACACCATATATTTT; CDR3 protein: CASSPTGALSGNTIYF
J gene: TRBJ2-2; clone size: -; D gene: -; V gene: TRBV28; CDR3 DNA: TGTGCCAGCAGTTTGTTAGGTTCGGTCCCAGGCACGAACACCGGGGAGCTGTTTTTT; CDR3 protein: CASSLLGSVPGTNTGELFF
J gene: TRBJ2-7; clone size: -; D gene: TRBD1; V gene: TRBV27; CDR3 DNA: TGTGCCAGCAGTTTCGAGGACAGGGGGTACGAGCAGTACTTC; CDR3 protein: CASSFEDRGYEQYF
J gene: TRBJ1-1; clone size: -; D gene: TRBD1; V gene: TRBV7-8; CDR3 DNA: TGTGCCAGCAGCTCCAGGGGGCGCGTCACTGAAGCTTTCTTT; CDR3 protein: CASSSRGRVTEAFF
J gene: TRBJ1-1; clone size: -; D gene: -; V gene: TRBV18; CDR3 DNA: TGTGCCAGCTCACCAGGCCTCATGAACACTGAAGCTTTCTTT; CDR3 protein: CASSPGLMNTEAFF
J gene: TRBJ2-7; clone size: -; D gene: -; V gene: TRBV6-1; CDR3 DNA: TGTGCCAGCAGTGGGGGGGGGCAGGGGGCCAGCTCCTACGAGCAGTACTTC; CDR3 protein: CASSGGGQGASSYEQYF
J gene: TRBJ2-7; clone size: -; D gene: -; V gene: TRBV5-4; CDR3 DNA: TGTGCCAGCAGCTTGGCCACCTACGAGCAGTACTTC; CDR3 protein: CASSLATYEQYF
J gene: TRBJ2-1; clone size: once; D gene: -; V gene: TRBV11-2; CDR3 DNA: TGTGCCAGCAGCTTTAGCCTTGGGGAGCAGTTCTTC; CDR3 protein: CASSFSLGEQFF
J gene: TRBJ2-3; clone size: once; D gene: TRBD2; V gene: TRBV30; CDR3 DNA: TGTGCCTGGAGTCCGCGACTAGCCCTCCGCACAGATACGCAGTATTTT; CDR3 protein: CAWSPRLALRTDTQYF
J gene: TRBJ1-4; clone size: -; D gene: TRBD1; V gene: TRBV15; CDR3 DNA: TGTGCCACCAGCAGAGACAGGGGGCTAGGTGAAAAACTGTTTTTT; CDR3 protein: CATSRDRGLGEKLFF
J gene: TRBJ2-1; clone size: -; D gene: TRBD2; V gene: TRBV5-1; CDR3 DNA: TGCGCCAGCAGCTCGAGAGGGATAAACACGGGGGGGCCCGAAACCTACAATGAGCAGTTCTTC; CDR3 protein: CASSSRGINTGGPETYNEQFF
J gene: TRBJ1-1; clone size: -; D gene: -; V gene: TRBV18; CDR3 DNA: TGTGCCAGCTCACCAAAACAGAACACTGAAGCTTTCTTT; CDR3 protein: CASSPKQNTEAFF
J gene: TRBJ2-5; clone size: -; D gene: -; V gene: TRBV5-6; CDR3 DNA: TGTGCCAGCAGCTTGGCAAGAGGAGAGACCCAGTACTTC; CDR3 protein: CASSLARGETQYF
J gene: TRBJ1-1; clone size: -; D gene: -; V gene: TRBV7-9; CDR3 DNA: TGTGCCAGCAGGTCACAGGGAGTTAAGACTGAAGCTTTCTTT; CDR3 protein: CASRSQGVKTEAFF
J gene: TRBJ2-3; clone size: -; D gene: -; V gene: TRBV6-4; CDR3 DNA: TGTGCCAGCAGTGAATCCGGTGCCCGGGGTATAGACACAGATACGCAGTATTTT; CDR3 protein: CASSESGARGIDTDTQYF
J gene: TRBJ2-5; clone size: -; D gene: -; V gene: TRBV7-6; CDR3 DNA: TGTGCCAGCAGCTTAGTGGGCCTACAAGAGACCCAGTACTTC; CDR3 protein: CASSLVGLQETQYF
J gene: TRBJ1-3; clone size: -; D gene: -; V gene: TRBV27; CDR3 DNA: TGTGCCAGCAGTCCACCGGGACACCCTTCCTCTGGAAACACCATATATTTT; CDR3 protein: CASSPPGHPSSGNTIYF
J gene: TRBJ1-2; clone size: -; D gene: TRBD1; V gene: TRBV19; CDR3 DNA: TGTGCCAGTACCCTCGACAGGGGTTGGTATGGCTACACCTTC; CDR3 protein: CASTLDRGWYGYTF